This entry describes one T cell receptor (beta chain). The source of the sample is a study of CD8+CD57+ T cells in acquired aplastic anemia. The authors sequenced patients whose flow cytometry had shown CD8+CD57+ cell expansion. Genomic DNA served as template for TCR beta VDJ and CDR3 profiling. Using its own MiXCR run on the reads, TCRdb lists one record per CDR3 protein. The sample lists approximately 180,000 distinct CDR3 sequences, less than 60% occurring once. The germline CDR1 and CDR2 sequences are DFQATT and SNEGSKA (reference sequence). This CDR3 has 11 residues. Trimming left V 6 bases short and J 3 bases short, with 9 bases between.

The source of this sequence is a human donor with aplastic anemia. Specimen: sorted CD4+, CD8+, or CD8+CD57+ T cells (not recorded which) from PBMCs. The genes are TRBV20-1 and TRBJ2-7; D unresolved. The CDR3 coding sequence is TGCAGTGCGTCACAAAACTACGAGCAGTACTTC. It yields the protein CSASQNYEQYF.